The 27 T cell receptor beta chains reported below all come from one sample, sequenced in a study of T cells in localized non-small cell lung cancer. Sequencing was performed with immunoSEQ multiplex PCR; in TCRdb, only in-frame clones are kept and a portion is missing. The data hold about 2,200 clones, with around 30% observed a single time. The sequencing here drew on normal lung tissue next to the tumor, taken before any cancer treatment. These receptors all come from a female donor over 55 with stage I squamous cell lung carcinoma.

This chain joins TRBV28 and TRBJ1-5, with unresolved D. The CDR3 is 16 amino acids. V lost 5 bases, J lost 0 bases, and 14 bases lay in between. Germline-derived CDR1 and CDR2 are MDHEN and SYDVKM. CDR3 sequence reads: CASSPRKLYSNQPQHF. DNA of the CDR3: TGTGCCAGCAGTCCCAGGAAGCTATATAGCAATCAGCCCCAGCATTTT.

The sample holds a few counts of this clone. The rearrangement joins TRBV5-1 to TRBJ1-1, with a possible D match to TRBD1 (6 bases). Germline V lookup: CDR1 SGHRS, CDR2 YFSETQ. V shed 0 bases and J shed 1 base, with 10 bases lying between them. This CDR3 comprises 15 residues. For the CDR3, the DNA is TGCGCCAGCAGCTTGGACAGGGAGCCGAACACTGAAGCTTTCTTT. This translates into CASSLDREPNTEAFF.

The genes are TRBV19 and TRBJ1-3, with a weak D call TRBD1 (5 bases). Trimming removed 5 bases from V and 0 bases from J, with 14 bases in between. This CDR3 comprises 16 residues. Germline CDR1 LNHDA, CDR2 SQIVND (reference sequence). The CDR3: CASSYRRTNSGNTIYF. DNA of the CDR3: TGTGCCAGTAGTTACAGGAGGACGAACTCTGGAAACACCATATATTTT.

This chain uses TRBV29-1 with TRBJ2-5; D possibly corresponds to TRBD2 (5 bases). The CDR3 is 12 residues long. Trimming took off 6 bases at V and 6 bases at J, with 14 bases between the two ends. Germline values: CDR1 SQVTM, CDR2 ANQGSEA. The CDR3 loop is CSVVGERKTQYF. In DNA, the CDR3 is TGCAGCGTCGTGGGAGAGAGGAAGACCCAGTACTTC. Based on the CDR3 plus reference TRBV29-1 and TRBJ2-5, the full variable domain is SAVISQKPSRDICQRGTSLTIQCQVDSQVTMMFWYRQQPGQSLTLIATANQGSEATYESGFVIDKFPISRPNLTFSTLTVSNMSPEDSSIYLCSVVGERKTQYFGPGTRLLVL.

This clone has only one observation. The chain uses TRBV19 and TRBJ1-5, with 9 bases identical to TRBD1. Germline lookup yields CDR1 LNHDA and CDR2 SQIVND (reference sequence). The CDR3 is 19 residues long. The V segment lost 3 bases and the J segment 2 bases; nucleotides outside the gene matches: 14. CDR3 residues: CASSMSPGQGALGNQPQHF. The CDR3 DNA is TGTGCCAGTAGTATGAGTCCGGGACAGGGTGCCCTAGGCAATCAGCCCCAGCATTTT.

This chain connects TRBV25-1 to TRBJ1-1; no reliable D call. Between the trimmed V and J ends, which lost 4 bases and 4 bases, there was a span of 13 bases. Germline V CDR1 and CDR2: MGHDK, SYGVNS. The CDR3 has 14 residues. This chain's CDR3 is CASSGPWGGTEAFF. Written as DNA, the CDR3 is TGTGCCAGCAGTGGCCCTTGGGGAGGCACTGAAGCTTTCTTT. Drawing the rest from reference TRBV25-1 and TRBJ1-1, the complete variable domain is EADIYQTPRYLVIGTGKKITLECSQTMGHDKMYWYQQDPGMELHLIHYSYGVNSTEKGDLSSESTVSRIRTEHFPLTLESARPSHTSQYLCASSGPWGGTEAFFGQGTRLTVV.

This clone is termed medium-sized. DNA of the CDR3: TGTGCCAGCAGTTCTACAGGGGCGCCTTCTGTCGAGCAGTACTTC. Translating it yields CASSSTGAPSVEQYF. This chain links TRBV11-3 with TRBJ2-7, with 7 bases aligning to TRBD1. CDR1 and CDR2 from the germline V gene are SGHNT and YENEEA. This CDR3 has 15 residues. V lost 6 bases, J lost 6 bases, and 14 bases stayed unmatched.

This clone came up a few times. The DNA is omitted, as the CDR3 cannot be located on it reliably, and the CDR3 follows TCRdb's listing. The chain's CDR3 is CASSYTLRARDRVGNTIYF. The chain couples TRBV6-8 to TRBJ1-3. Germline CDR1 is MNHGY and CDR2 is SAAAGT. The CDR3 is 19 residues long, ends included.

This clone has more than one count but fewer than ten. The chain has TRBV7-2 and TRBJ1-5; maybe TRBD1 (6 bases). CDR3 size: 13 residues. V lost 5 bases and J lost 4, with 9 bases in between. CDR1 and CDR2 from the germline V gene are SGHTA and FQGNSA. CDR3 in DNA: TGTGCCAGCAGCGCCCAGGGGAATCAGCCCCAGCATTTT. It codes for CASSAQGNQPQHF. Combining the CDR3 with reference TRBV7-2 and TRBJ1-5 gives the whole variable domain GAGVSQSPSNKVTEKGKDVELRCDPISGHTALYWYRQSLGQGLEFLIYFQGNSAPDKSGLPSDRFSAERTGGSVSTLTIQRTQQEDSAVYLCASSAQGNQPQHFGDGTRLSIL.

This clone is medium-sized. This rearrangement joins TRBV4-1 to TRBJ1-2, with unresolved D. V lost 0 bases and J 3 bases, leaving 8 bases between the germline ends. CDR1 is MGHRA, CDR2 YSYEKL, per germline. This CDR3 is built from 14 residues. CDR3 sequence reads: CASSQEGTHYGYTF. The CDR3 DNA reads TGCGCCAGCAGCCAAGAAGGCACTCACTATGGCTACACCTTC.

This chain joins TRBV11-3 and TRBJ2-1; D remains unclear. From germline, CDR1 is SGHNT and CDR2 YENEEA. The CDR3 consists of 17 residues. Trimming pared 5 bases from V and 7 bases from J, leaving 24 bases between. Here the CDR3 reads CASSPRTRSGHGNEQFF. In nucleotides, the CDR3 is TGTGCCAGCAGCCCTCGGACCAGATCGGGCCATGGGAATGAGCAGTTCTTC.

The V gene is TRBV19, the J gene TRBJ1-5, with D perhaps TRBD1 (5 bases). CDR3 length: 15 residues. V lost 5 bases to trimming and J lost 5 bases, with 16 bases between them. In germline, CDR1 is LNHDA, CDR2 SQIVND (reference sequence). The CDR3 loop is CASSERRDLHQPQHF. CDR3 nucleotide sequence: TGTGCCAGTAGTGAAAGGAGGGACCTCCATCAGCCCCAGCATTTT.

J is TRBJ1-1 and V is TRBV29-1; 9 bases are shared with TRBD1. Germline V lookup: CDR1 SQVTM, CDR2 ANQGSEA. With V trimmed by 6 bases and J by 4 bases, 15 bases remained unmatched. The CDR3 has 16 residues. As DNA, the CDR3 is TGCAGCGTAAGTAAAGCCGGGACAGGGAAGGCCACTGAAGCTTTCTTT. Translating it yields CSVSKAGTGKATEAFF.

DNA of the CDR3: TGTGCCAGCAGCTCGGGCCCCAATGAGCAGTTCTTC. Encoded protein: CASSSGPNEQFF. This chain joins TRBV9 and TRBJ2-1; D is unresolved. Trimming left V 4 bases short and J 6 bases short, with 8 bases between. CDR3 length: 12 amino acids. CDR1 is SGDLS and CDR2 is YYNGEE in the germline V gene.

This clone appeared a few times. The CDR3 spells CASSVYQTGDGYTF. DNA of the CDR3: TGTGCCAGCAGTGTATACCAGACAGGGGATGGCTACACCTTC. The rearrangement links TRBV9 to TRBJ1-2; TRBD1 matches 8 bases. The CDR3 is 14 amino acids. V was clipped by 5 bases and J by 6 bases; unmatched bases: 9. The V gene's germline CDR1 is SGDLS and CDR2 YYNGEE.

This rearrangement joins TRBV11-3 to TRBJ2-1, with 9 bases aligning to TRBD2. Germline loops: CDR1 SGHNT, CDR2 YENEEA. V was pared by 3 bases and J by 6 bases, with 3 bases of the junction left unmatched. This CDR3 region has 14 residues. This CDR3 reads CASSLGGGANEQFF. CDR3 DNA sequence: TGTGCCAGCAGCTTGGGCGGGGGGGCCAATGAGCAGTTCTTC.

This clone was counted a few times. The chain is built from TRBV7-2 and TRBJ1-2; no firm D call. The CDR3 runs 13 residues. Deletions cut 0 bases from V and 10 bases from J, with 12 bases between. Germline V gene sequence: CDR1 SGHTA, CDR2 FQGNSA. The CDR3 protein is CASSLAETRPYTF. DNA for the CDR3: TGTGCCAGCAGCTTAGCGGAGACCAGACCCTACACCTTC.

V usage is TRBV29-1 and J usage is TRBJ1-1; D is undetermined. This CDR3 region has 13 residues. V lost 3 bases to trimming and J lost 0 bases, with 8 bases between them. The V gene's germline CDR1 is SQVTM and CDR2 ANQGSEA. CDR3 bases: TGCAGCGTTGATCCCGGAATGAACACTGAAGCTTTCTTT. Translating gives CSVDPGMNTEAFF.

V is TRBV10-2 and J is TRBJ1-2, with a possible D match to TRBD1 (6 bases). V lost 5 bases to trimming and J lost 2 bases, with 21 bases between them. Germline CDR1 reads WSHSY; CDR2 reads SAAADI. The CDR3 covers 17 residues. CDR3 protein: CASSLIGGGAMNYGYTF. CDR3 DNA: TGCGCCAGCAGTCTGATTGGAGGGGGAGCTATGAACTATGGCTACACCTTC.

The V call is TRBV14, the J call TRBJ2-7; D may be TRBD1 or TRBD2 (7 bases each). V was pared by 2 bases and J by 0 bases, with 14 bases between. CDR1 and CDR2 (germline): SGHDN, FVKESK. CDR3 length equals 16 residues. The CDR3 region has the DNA TGTGCCAGCAGCCAACAGGGGGGGACGGTCTCCTACGAGCAGTACTTC. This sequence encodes CASSQQGGTVSYEQYF.

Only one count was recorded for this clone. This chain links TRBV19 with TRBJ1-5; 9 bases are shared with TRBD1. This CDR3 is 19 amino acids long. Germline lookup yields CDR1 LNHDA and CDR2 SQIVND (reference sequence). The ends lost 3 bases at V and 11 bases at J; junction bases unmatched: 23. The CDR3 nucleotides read TGTGCCAGTAGTATCTTCCCCTCGCACAGGGGGCTTAATCAGGAAGCCCAGCATTTT. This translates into CASSIFPSHRGLNQEAQHF. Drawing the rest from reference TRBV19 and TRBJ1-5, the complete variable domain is DGGITQSPKYLFRKEGQNVTLSCEQNLNHDAMYWYRQDPGQGLRLIYYSQIVNDFQKGDIAEGYSVSREKKESFPLTVTSAQKNPTAFYLCASSIFPSHRGLNQEAQHFGDGTRLSIL.

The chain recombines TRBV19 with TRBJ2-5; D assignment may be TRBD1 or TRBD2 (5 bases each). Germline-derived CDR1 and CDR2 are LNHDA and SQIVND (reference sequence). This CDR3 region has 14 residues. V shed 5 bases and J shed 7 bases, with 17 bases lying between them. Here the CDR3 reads CASSSGAPTRTQYF. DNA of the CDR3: TGTGCCAGTAGTTCCGGGGCCCCGACCAGGACCCAGTACTTC.

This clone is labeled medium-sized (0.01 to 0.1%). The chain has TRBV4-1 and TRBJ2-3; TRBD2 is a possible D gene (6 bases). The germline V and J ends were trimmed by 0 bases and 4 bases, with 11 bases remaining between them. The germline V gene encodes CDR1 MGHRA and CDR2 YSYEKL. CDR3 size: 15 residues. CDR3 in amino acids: CASSQDHGSPDTQYF. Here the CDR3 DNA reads TGCGCCAGCAGCCAAGACCACGGGAGCCCAGATACGCAGTATTTT.

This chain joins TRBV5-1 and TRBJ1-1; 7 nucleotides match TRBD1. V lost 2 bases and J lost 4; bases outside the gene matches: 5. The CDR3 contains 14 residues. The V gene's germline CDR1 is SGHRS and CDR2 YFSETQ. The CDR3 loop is CASSFEGAVTEAFF. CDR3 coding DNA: TGCGCCAGCAGCTTCGAGGGGGCCGTCACTGAAGCTTTCTTT.

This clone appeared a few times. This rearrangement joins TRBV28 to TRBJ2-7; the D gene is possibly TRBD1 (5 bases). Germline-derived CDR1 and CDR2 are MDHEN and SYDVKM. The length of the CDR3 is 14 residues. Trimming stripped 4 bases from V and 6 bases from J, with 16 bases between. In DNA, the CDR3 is TGTGCCAGCAGTTCCAGTCCAGGGATAGGCGAGCAGTACGTC. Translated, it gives CASSSSPGIGEQYV.

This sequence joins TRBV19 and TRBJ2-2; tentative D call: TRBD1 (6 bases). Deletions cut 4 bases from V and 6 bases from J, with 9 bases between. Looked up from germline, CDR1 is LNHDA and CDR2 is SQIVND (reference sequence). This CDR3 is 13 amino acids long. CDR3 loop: CASSKGDAGELFF. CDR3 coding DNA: TGTGCCAGTAGTAAGGGGGACGCCGGGGAGCTGTTTTTT.

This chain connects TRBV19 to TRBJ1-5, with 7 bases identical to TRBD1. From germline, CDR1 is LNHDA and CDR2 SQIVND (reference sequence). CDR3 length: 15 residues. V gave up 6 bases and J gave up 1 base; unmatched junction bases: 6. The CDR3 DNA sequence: TGTGCCAGTAGATGGGACAGCAGGAGCAATCAGCCCCAGCATTTT. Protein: CASRWDSRSNQPQHF.